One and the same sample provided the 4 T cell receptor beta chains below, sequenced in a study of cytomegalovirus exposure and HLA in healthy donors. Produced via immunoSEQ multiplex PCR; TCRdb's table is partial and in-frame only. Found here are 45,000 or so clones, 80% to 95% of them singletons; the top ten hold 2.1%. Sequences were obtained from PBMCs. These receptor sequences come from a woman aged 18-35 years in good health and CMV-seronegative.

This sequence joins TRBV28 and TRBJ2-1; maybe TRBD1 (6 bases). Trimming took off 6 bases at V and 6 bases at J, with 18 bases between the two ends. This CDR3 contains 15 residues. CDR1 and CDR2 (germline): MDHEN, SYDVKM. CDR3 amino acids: CASSALRGSINEQFF. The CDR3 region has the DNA TGTGCCAGCAGCGCCCTCAGGGGCTCAATCAATGAGCAGTTCTTC.

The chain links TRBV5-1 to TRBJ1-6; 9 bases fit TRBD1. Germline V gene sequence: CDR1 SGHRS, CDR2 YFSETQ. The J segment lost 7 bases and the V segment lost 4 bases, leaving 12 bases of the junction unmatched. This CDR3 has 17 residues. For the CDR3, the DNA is TGCGCCAGCAGCCAACTAACTGGGACAGGGCTAAATTCACCCCTCCACTTT. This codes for CASSQLTGTGLNSPLHF.

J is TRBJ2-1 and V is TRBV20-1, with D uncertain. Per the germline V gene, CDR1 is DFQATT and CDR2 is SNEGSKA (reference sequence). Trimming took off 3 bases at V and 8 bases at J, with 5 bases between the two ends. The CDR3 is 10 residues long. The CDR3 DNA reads TGCAGTGCTAGTGCGGATGAGCAGTTCTTC. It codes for CSASADEQFF.

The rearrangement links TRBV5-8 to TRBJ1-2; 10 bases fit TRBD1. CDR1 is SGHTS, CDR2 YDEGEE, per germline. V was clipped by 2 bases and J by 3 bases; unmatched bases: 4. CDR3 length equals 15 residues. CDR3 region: CASSFGQGEDYGYTF. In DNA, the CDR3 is TGTGCCAGCAGCTTCGGACAGGGGGAGGACTATGGCTACACCTTC.